The 10 T cell receptor beta chains reported below all come from one sample, sequenced in a study of CD4+ T cells in melanoma. Sequencing used immunoSEQ multiplex PCR; TCRdb keeps in-frame clones, though not all of them. This sample has around 130,000 clones, with around 90% found just once. Receptors were obtained from a human donor with melanoma.

The rearrangement links TRBV7-6 to TRBJ1-1; D gene unclear. Germline V gives CDR1 SGHVS, CDR2 FNYEAQ. CDR3 size: 12 residues. The ends were cut back, 6 bases at V and 0 bases at J, with 5 bases in the middle. In nucleotides, the CDR3 is TGTGCCAGCAGTCATATGAACACTGAAGCTTTCTTT. It codes for CASSHMNTEAFF.

The chain recombines TRBV5-6 with TRBJ1-2; the D gene is possibly TRBD1 (6 bases). This CDR3 contains 14 residues. Germline V gene data show CDR1 as SGHDT and CDR2 as YYEEEE. V dropped 0 bases and J dropped 5 bases, with 11 bases sitting between them. CDR3 DNA: TGTGCCAGCAGCTTGGGGGGCGGGACATATGGCTACACCTTC. As protein: CASSLGGGTYGYTF.

The V call is TRBV2, the J call TRBJ1-1; D remains ambiguous. Trimming stripped 7 bases from V and 1 base from J, with 10 bases between. The CDR3 length is 13 residues. The germline gives CDR1 SNHLY, CDR2 FYNNEI. CDR3 DNA: TGTGCCAGCAAAGATCAACCGAACACTGAAGCTTTCTTT. Its protein is CASKDQPNTEAFF.

V gene TRBV27 combines with J gene TRBJ2-3; perhaps TRBD1 as D (7 bases). Between the trimmed V and J ends, which lost 7 bases and 7 bases, there was a span of 21 bases. This CDR3 is built from 15 residues. Germline loops: CDR1 MNHEY, CDR2 SMNVEV (reference sequence). The CDR3 DNA reads TGTGCCAGCACACCGCAGGGGGGTTACTCTAATACGCAGTATTTT. It is translated as CASTPQGGYSNTQYF.

The chain is built from TRBV6-1 and TRBJ1-1, with D possibly being TRBD1 (6 bases). The CDR3 loop spans 14 amino acids. Trimming took 5 bases from V and 4 from J, leaving 14 bases between them. Germline V gene lookup returns CDR1 MNHNS and CDR2 SASEGT. This chain's CDR3 is CASSRTGLVTEAFF. DNA for the CDR3: TGTGCCAGCAGTAGAACAGGGCTAGTCACTGAAGCTTTCTTT.

The chain is built from TRBV18 and TRBJ2-7; 7 bases are shared with TRBD1. The V and J ends lost 0 bases and 7 bases, in that order; junction bases with no gene match: 6. This CDR3 spans 14 amino acids. Germline V gene sequence: CDR1 KGHSH, CDR2 LQKENI. Here the CDR3 reads CASSPPTGPREQYF. CDR3 coding DNA: TGTGCCAGCTCACCACCGACAGGGCCTCGAGAGCAGTACTTC.

This clone was seen a handful of times. This chain links TRBV6-1 with TRBJ1-5; 8 bases are shared with TRBD1. Germline assignment: CDR1 MNHNS and CDR2 SASEGT. The CDR3 is made up of 16 amino acids. V was clipped by 4 bases and J by 6 bases; unmatched bases: 11. The CDR3 DNA reads as TGTGCCAGCAGTGTATGGCGGGCAGGGGGCGGTCAGCCCCAGCATTTT. It encodes CASSVWRAGGGQPQHF.

This sequence joins TRBV11-3 and TRBJ1-2, with 9 bases that match TRBD1. V lost 3 bases and J lost 2; bases outside the gene matches: 10. CDR3 length: 17 residues. In germline, CDR1 is SGHNT, CDR2 YENEEA. The CDR3 nucleotides read TGTGCCAGCAGCTTGGCGGGACAGGGCCCTTCGAACTATGGCTACACCTTC. Translating gives CASSLAGQGPSNYGYTF.

This clone has a handful of counts. This chain joins TRBV11-2 and TRBJ2-5; D is undetermined. Deletions cut 5 bases from V and 4 bases from J, with 5 bases between. The CDR3 is made up of 11 amino acids. Per germline, CDR1 SGHAT and CDR2 FQNNGV. The DNA of the CDR3 is TGTGCCAGCAGCCCGCGAGAGACCCAGTACTTC. It specifies CASSPRETQYF.

The chain couples TRBV29-1 to TRBJ1-1; D is perhaps TRBD1 (6 bases). Trimming left V 3 bases short and J 0 bases short, with 11 bases between. The CDR3 is 14 amino acids. Germline-derived CDR1 and CDR2 are SQVTM and ANQGSEA. The CDR3 reads CSVESDRVNTEAFF. Here the CDR3 DNA reads TGCAGCGTTGAGTCGGACAGAGTGAACACTGAAGCTTTCTTT.